The clone carrying this T cell receptor beta chain turned up a few times. What it binds is not known. Focal radiation plus CTLA-4 blockade with ipilimumab was given to patients with chemo-refractory metastatic non-small-cell lung cancer. Trimming cost V 0 bases and J 6 bases, with 6 bases left between them. The CDR3 is made up of 13 amino acids. The germline gives CDR1 SGHRS, CDR2 YFSETQ. This entry is derived from a study of radiotherapy plus CTLA-4 blockade in lung cancer. The method was immunoSEQ multiplex PCR; TCRdb's version includes in-frame clones alone and lacks a portion of them. Among about 14,000 clones listed, more than 75% were seen once. Regarding the study as a whole: Some TCR clones had been derived from tumors. These clones expanded in peripheral blood after radiotherapy plus ipilimumab. Reported findings show early blood T cell clone dynamics, with interferon-beta, best predicted response.

V usage is TRBV5-1 and J usage is TRBJ2-2; D is uncertain. The sequenced sample was peripheral blood, obtained from a patient treated with radiotherapy plus ipilimumab. The origin of this receptor is a human donor with non-small cell lung cancer that progressed on radiotherapy plus ipilimumab. Some clones in this sample may be carry-over from other donors' samples. The CDR3 protein is CASSLDNPGELFF. The CDR3 nucleotides are TGCGCCAGCAGCTTGGATAATCCCGGGGAGCTGTTTTTT.